This TCR beta chain derives from a study of blood T cells in healthy people across ages. Study-level findings and limits: Older age went with lower TCR beta diversity per million T cells, in a roughly linear way. TCR beta diversity correlated strongly with naive T cell percentage. In long-lived donors, naive CD4+ cell counts and diversity exceeded those of aged donors.

This clonotype was seen a few times. Its antigen is unknown. Through a sample-barcoded 5' primer and a J-beta primer mix, a second PCR was run for 7 to 11 cycles. Each cDNA molecule, via a template-switch adaptor with 12 random nucleotides, was tagged. One entry per CDR3 protein results from TCRdb running MiXCR on the 5' RACE reads. The top ten hold around 25% of the sample, which has about 580,000 distinct CDR3 sequences, around half seen once. The CDR3 has 15 amino acids. V gave up 5 bases and J gave up 0 bases, with 11 bases separating them. Germline-derived CDR1 and CDR2 are SEHNR and FQNEAQ (reference sequence).

J is TRBJ2-1 and V is TRBV7-9; a weak D match, TRBD2 (6 bases). The TCR sequence derives from a man at least 80 years old in good health. Input material: blood. CDR3 coding DNA: TGTGCCAGCAGCCACCGGGGGACCTCCTACAATGAGCAGTTCTTC. Translation gives CASSHRGTSYNEQFF.